This T cell receptor beta chain comes out of a study of T cell changes during pregnancy in multiple sclerosis (dated by TCRdb to about 2019). For context, the study as a whole: In women with multiple sclerosis, the researchers looked at how the T cell repertoire shifted as pregnancy progressed.

The trim is 5 bases for V and 5 bases for J, with a gap of 16 bases between the germline ends. The germline V gene (reference sequence) sets CDR1 to SEHNR and CDR2 to FQNEAQ. Inclusive of the bounding cysteine and phenylalanine, the CDR3 is 15 residues long. Only CDR3 DNA is held: 45 bases, read in frame from base 1. The method was the immunoSEQ multiplex PCR assay. This immuneACCESS table, as held by TCRdb, lists in-frame sequences with V and J called but not all clones. Of the missing ones, under half trace to an unresolved V gene in checked studies; the others have no known cause. The sample table lists over 50,000 clones, approximately 85% of them with a count of one. The top ten constitute under 2% of the sample. Concerning this clone: This clone's antigen is unknown. Base qualities are not recorded, but no much larger clone differs from it by a single base.

The material was peripheral blood, obtained in the first trimester of pregnancy. The chain is encoded by TRBV7-9 joined to TRBJ2-1; the D gene is perhaps TRBD1, from 5 matching bases. The TCR was taken from a female donor with multiple sclerosis, enrolled in a pregnancy study. CDR3 region: CASSRTWKENNEQFF. The nucleotide sequence is TGTGCCAGCAGCCGGACATGGAAGGAGAACAATGAGCAGTTCTTC.